This is a list of T cell receptor beta chains from one sample in a study of shared clonotypes between healthy human individuals. Some clones are missing from TCRdb's copy, which holds only in-frame ones; the method was immunoSEQ multiplex PCR. Of about 2.4 million clones listed, 80% to 95% are singletons. Specimen: naive CD4+ T cells from PBMCs. The source of these receptors is a man aged 18 to 29 in good health. Some clones in this sample may be carry-over from other donors' samples. Each CDR3 is given with its conserved first and last residue. The order of the fields is J gene, V gene, clone size, D gene, CDR3 protein, CDR3 DNA. The D gene is left open where the match is weak. Clone size, where shown, is once, few, many, or a class for clones that have expanded.

j_gene: TRBJ1-1; v_gene: TRBV6-5; abundance: NA; d_gene: TRBD1; CDR3aa: CASSRDRTNTEAFF; CDR3nt: TGTGCCAGCAGTAGGGACAGGACGAACACTGAAGCTTTCTTT
j_gene: TRBJ2-7; v_gene: TRBV5-1; abundance: NA; d_gene: TRBD2; CDR3aa: CASSRGSEIYEQYF; CDR3nt: TGCGCCAGCAGCCGCGGGAGCGAGATTTACGAGCAGTACTTC
j_gene: TRBJ2-1; v_gene: TRBV11-2; abundance: NA; d_gene: NA; CDR3aa: CASSSIRGFNEQFF; CDR3nt: TGTGCCAGCAGCTCAATCAGGGGTTTTAATGAGCAGTTCTTC
j_gene: TRBJ2-7; v_gene: TRBV5-1; abundance: NA; d_gene: TRBD1; CDR3aa: CASSEGQGPYEQYF; CDR3nt: TGCGCCAGCAGCGAGGGACAGGGCCCCTACGAGCAGTACTTC
j_gene: TRBJ1-1; v_gene: TRBV29-1; abundance: NA; d_gene: TRBD1; CDR3aa: CSVRGQGDTEAFF; CDR3nt: TGCAGCGTGCGGGGACAGGGGGACACTGAAGCTTTCTTT
j_gene: TRBJ2-7; v_gene: TRBV5-1; abundance: NA; d_gene: TRBD1; CDR3aa: CASSSRTGRAYEQYF; CDR3nt: TGCGCCAGCAGCTCCAGGACAGGTAGGGCCTACGAGCAGTACTTC
j_gene: TRBJ1-1; v_gene: TRBV7-3; abundance: NA; d_gene: NA; CDR3aa: CASSQKGNTEAFF; CDR3nt: TGTGCCAGCTCCCAAAAGGGAAACACTGAAGCTTTCTTT
j_gene: TRBJ1-5; v_gene: TRBV7-2; abundance: NA; d_gene: NA; CDR3aa: CASSLGIGGNQPQHF; CDR3nt: TGTGCCAGCAGCTTAGGGATTGGAGGGAATCAGCCCCAGCATTTT
j_gene: TRBJ1-5; v_gene: TRBV28; abundance: NA; d_gene: TRBD1; CDR3aa: CASSSPSGGGWTQHF; CDR3nt: TGTGCCAGCAGCTCCCCTTCAGGGGGTGGTTGGACCCAGCATTTT
j_gene: TRBJ2-7; v_gene: TRBV6-5; abundance: NA; d_gene: NA; CDR3aa: CASSYSLGQPGNEQYF; CDR3nt: TGTGCCAGCAGTTACTCCCTTGGACAGCCGGGCAACGAGCAGTACTTC
j_gene: TRBJ2-6; v_gene: TRBV4-1; abundance: NA; d_gene: NA; CDR3aa: CASSQDLRPLSSGANVLTF; CDR3nt: TGCGCCAGCAGCCAAGATCTCAGGCCTCTAAGCTCTGGGGCCAACGTCCTGACTTTC
j_gene: TRBJ1-2; v_gene: TRBV28; abundance: NA; d_gene: NA; CDR3aa: CASTSMGALGNYGYTF; CDR3nt: TGTGCCAGCACCTCTATGGGGGCCCTCGGGAACTATGGCTACACCTTC
j_gene: TRBJ2-2; v_gene: TRBV5-6; abundance: NA; d_gene: NA; CDR3aa: CASSLFAGTNTGELFF; CDR3nt: TGTGCCAGCAGCTTGTTTGCGGGCACGAACACCGGGGAGCTGTTTTTT
j_gene: TRBJ1-2; v_gene: TRBV5-1; abundance: NA; d_gene: NA; CDR3aa: CASSLGPDGRGYTF; CDR3nt: TGCGCCAGCAGCTTGGGCCCGGACGGTCGCGGCTACACCTTC
j_gene: TRBJ2-7; v_gene: TRBV9; abundance: NA; d_gene: TRBD1; CDR3aa: CASSVDPGGLNEQYF; CDR3nt: TGTGCCAGCAGCGTAGATCCAGGGGGCTTGAACGAGCAGTACTTC
j_gene: TRBJ2-1; v_gene: TRBV6-5; abundance: once; d_gene: TRBD2; CDR3aa: CASSSAALAGENEQFF; CDR3nt: TGTGCCAGCAGTTCCGCCGCGCTAGCGGGAGAGAATGAGCAGTTCTTC
j_gene: TRBJ2-5; v_gene: TRBV28; abundance: NA; d_gene: NA; CDR3aa: CASSLAGGAVGLETQYF; CDR3nt: TGTGCCAGCAGTTTGGCCGGGGGCGCGGTGGGGTTGGAGACCCAGTACTTC
j_gene: TRBJ2-7; v_gene: TRBV6-1; abundance: NA; d_gene: NA; CDR3aa: CASSEVSGATYEQYF; CDR3nt: TGTGCCAGCAGTGAAGTCAGTGGGGCCACCTACGAGCAGTACTTC
j_gene: TRBJ2-5; v_gene: TRBV6-1; abundance: once; d_gene: NA; CDR3aa: CASGLSEETQYF; CDR3nt: TGTGCCAGCGGGCTTAGCGAAGAGACCCAGTACTTC
j_gene: TRBJ2-3; v_gene: TRBV19; abundance: NA; d_gene: NA; CDR3aa: CASSIAEGQDTQYF; CDR3nt: TGTGCCAGTAGTATAGCGGAGGGCCAAGATACGCAGTATTTT
j_gene: TRBJ2-1; v_gene: TRBV28; abundance: NA; d_gene: NA; CDR3aa: CASSLWDSSYNEQFF; CDR3nt: TGTGCCAGCAGTTTATGGGACAGCTCCTACAATGAGCAGTTCTTC
j_gene: TRBJ2-7; v_gene: TRBV30; abundance: NA; d_gene: NA; CDR3aa: CAWSAVGDYEQYF; CDR3nt: TGTGCCTGGAGTGCTGTGGGGGATTACGAGCAGTACTTC
j_gene: TRBJ2-5; v_gene: TRBV19; abundance: NA; d_gene: NA; CDR3aa: CASSNPSRRTMGETQYF; CDR3nt: TGTGCCAGTAGTAACCCATCACGGAGGACGATGGGGGAGACCCAGTACTTC
j_gene: TRBJ2-5; v_gene: TRBV10-3; abundance: NA; d_gene: NA; CDR3aa: CAISESMKTQYF; CDR3nt: TGTGCCATCAGTGAGTCGATGAAGACCCAGTACTTC
j_gene: TRBJ2-3; v_gene: TRBV2; abundance: NA; d_gene: NA; CDR3aa: CASSEARRGTQYF; CDR3nt: TGTGCCAGCAGTGAAGCCAGACGGGGTACGCAGTATTTT
j_gene: TRBJ1-4; v_gene: TRBV23-1; abundance: NA; d_gene: NA; CDR3aa: CASSLWGAGANEKLFF; CDR3nt: TGCGCCAGCAGTCTATGGGGGGCCGGTGCTAATGAAAAACTGTTTTTT
j_gene: TRBJ2-5; v_gene: TRBV28; abundance: once; d_gene: NA; CDR3aa: CASRSTGLSTETQYF; CDR3nt: TGTGCCAGCAGATCTACCGGACTGTCAACGGAGACCCAGTACTTC
j_gene: TRBJ1-5; v_gene: TRBV2; abundance: once; d_gene: NA; CDR3aa: CASSGTGSFGPQHF; CDR3nt: TGTGCCAGCAGCGGGACGGGTTCTTTTGGGCCCCAGCATTTT
j_gene: TRBJ2-1; v_gene: TRBV29-1; abundance: NA; d_gene: TRBD2; CDR3aa: CSVKGTSGYNEQFF; CDR3nt: TGCAGCGTTAAGGGGACTAGCGGATACAATGAGCAGTTCTTC
j_gene: TRBJ1-2; v_gene: TRBV15; abundance: NA; d_gene: TRBD1; CDR3aa: CATSIGGTGGHYGYTF; CDR3nt: TGTGCCACCAGCATCGGGGGGACAGGTGGGCACTATGGCTACACCTTC
j_gene: TRBJ2-2; v_gene: TRBV11-3; abundance: NA; d_gene: NA; CDR3aa: CASSVAYAGELFF; CDR3nt: TGTGCCAGCAGTGTGGCTTATGCCGGGGAGCTGTTTTTT
j_gene: TRBJ2-1; v_gene: TRBV19; abundance: NA; d_gene: NA; CDR3aa: CASSTWTVSYNEQFF; CDR3nt: TGTGCCAGTAGTACCTGGACCGTCTCCTACAATGAGCAGTTCTTC
j_gene: TRBJ2-1; v_gene: TRBV4-3; abundance: once; d_gene: NA; CDR3aa: CASSQEGGGRSSYNEQFF; CDR3nt: TGCGCCAGCAGCCAAGAGGGCGGAGGAAGAAGCTCCTACAATGAGCAGTTCTTC
j_gene: TRBJ2-3; v_gene: TRBV30; abundance: NA; d_gene: NA; CDR3aa: CAWSGAILPTQYF; CDR3nt: TGTGCCTGGAGTGGGGCCATTTTGCCTACGCAGTATTTT
j_gene: TRBJ2-7; v_gene: TRBV21-1; abundance: NA; d_gene: NA; CDR3aa: CASSKELSSSEQYF; CDR3nt: TGTGCCAGCAGCAAAGAATTGTCTTCCAGCGAGCAGTACTTC
j_gene: TRBJ2-1; v_gene: TRBV9; abundance: NA; d_gene: TRBD2; CDR3aa: CASSVDGGSYINEQFF; CDR3nt: TGTGCCAGCAGCGTAGACGGGGGGTCTTATATCAATGAGCAGTTCTTC
j_gene: TRBJ1-5; v_gene: TRBV4-3; abundance: NA; d_gene: NA; CDR3aa: CASSQDARGYQPQHF; CDR3nt: TGCGCCAGCAGCCAAGATGCGAGGGGATATCAGCCCCAGCATTTT
j_gene: TRBJ2-5; v_gene: TRBV28; abundance: NA; d_gene: TRBD2; CDR3aa: CASSWGTSGTQETQYF; CDR3nt: TGTGCCAGCAGTTGGGGGACTAGCGGAACCCAAGAGACCCAGTACTTC
j_gene: TRBJ2-1; v_gene: TRBV5-4; abundance: NA; d_gene: NA; CDR3aa: CASSLPTGDNEQFF; CDR3nt: TGTGCCAGCAGCTTGCCCACAGGCGACAATGAGCAGTTCTTC
j_gene: TRBJ2-2; v_gene: TRBV19; abundance: NA; d_gene: NA; CDR3aa: CASMGRNTGELFF; CDR3nt: TGTGCCAGTATGGGGAGAAACACCGGGGAGCTGTTTTTT
j_gene: TRBJ1-4; v_gene: TRBV6-6; abundance: few; d_gene: NA; CDR3aa: CASSARQFELFF; CDR3nt: TGTGCCAGCAGCGCCAGACAGTTTGAACTGTTTTTT
j_gene: TRBJ1-2; v_gene: TRBV7-3; abundance: NA; d_gene: NA; CDR3aa: CASSPGRTNYGYTF; CDR3nt: TGTGCCAGCAGCCCGGGACGGACCAACTATGGCTACACCTTC
j_gene: TRBJ2-7; v_gene: TRBV28; abundance: few; d_gene: NA; CDR3aa: CASSWSYEQYF; CDR3nt: TGTGCCAGCAGTTGGTCCTACGAGCAGTACTTC
j_gene: TRBJ2-7; v_gene: TRBV5-1; abundance: NA; d_gene: TRBD2; CDR3aa: CASRIAGDSYEQYF; CDR3nt: TGCGCCAGCAGGATTGCGGGGGATTCCTACGAGCAGTACTTC
j_gene: TRBJ1-4; v_gene: TRBV15; abundance: NA; d_gene: NA; CDR3aa: CATSRTLAGVTNEKLFF; CDR3nt: TGTGCCACCAGCAGAACCCTCGCGGGGGTGACTAATGAAAAACTGTTTTTT
j_gene: TRBJ2-1; v_gene: TRBV27; abundance: NA; d_gene: NA; CDR3aa: CASSLSPYNEQFF; CDR3nt: TGTGCCAGCAGTTTATCCCCCTACAATGAGCAGTTCTTC
j_gene: TRBJ2-7; v_gene: TRBV29-1; abundance: NA; d_gene: TRBD1; CDR3aa: CSVSGQGAYEQYF; CDR3nt: TGCAGCGTTTCGGGACAGGGGGCTTACGAGCAGTACTTC
j_gene: TRBJ1-1; v_gene: TRBV2; abundance: NA; d_gene: NA; CDR3aa: CASVAETGTEAFF; CDR3nt: TGTGCCAGCGTTGCGGAGACGGGGACTGAAGCTTTCTTT
j_gene: TRBJ1-1; v_gene: TRBV5-1; abundance: NA; d_gene: NA; CDR3aa: CASSLGADFRSTEAFF; CDR3nt: TGCGCCAGCAGCTTGGGAGCTGACTTTAGGAGCACTGAAGCTTTCTTT
j_gene: TRBJ2-1; v_gene: TRBV5-5; abundance: NA; d_gene: TRBD2; CDR3aa: CASSQREGSYNEQFF; CDR3nt: TGTGCCAGCAGCCAGCGGGAGGGATCCTACAATGAGCAGTTCTTC
j_gene: TRBJ2-3; v_gene: TRBV6-6; abundance: NA; d_gene: NA; CDR3aa: CASSYSGSPADTQYF; CDR3nt: TGTGCCAGCAGTTACTCTGGTAGCCCGGCAGATACGCAGTATTTT
j_gene: TRBJ2-1; v_gene: TRBV28; abundance: NA; d_gene: NA; CDR3aa: CATGGLYYNEQFF; CDR3nt: TGTGCCACTGGGGGACTCTACTACAATGAGCAGTTCTTC
j_gene: TRBJ2-7; v_gene: TRBV6-6; abundance: NA; d_gene: NA; CDR3aa: CASMRDITYEQYF; CDR3nt: TGTGCCAGCATGCGGGACATCACCTACGAGCAGTACTTC